One T cell receptor (beta chain) is described in this entry. Participants had their cohort set by participant-reported clinical history. The sample belongs to a study of blood T cell repertoires in COVID-19. Study summary: Donors in Cohort 3 counted as recovered after two negative PCRs, clearance, or symptom resolution. The origin of the acute and convalescent COVID-19 samples was the United States, Italy and Spain.

TCRdb's copy holds only in-frame clones and misses some; the assay was immunoSEQ multiplex PCR. The table includes hundreds of thousands of clones, about 90% detected once. Germline CDR1 LNHNV, CDR2 YYDKDF (reference sequence). Trimming removed 0 bases from V and 7 bases from J; junction bases left unmatched: 2. The CDR3 has 15 residues. This chain joins TRBV15 and TRBJ1-6; 8 bases are a match to TRBD1. The source is a man in his forties in a cohort exposed to, infected with or recovered from COVID-19 (not recorded which). The sequencing sample was made of PBMCs or T cells enriched from blood (not recorded which). The CDR3 sequence is CATSRDRTGNSPLHF. The CDR3 bases are TGTGCCACCAGCAGAGATCGGACAGGGAATTCACCCCTCCACTTT.